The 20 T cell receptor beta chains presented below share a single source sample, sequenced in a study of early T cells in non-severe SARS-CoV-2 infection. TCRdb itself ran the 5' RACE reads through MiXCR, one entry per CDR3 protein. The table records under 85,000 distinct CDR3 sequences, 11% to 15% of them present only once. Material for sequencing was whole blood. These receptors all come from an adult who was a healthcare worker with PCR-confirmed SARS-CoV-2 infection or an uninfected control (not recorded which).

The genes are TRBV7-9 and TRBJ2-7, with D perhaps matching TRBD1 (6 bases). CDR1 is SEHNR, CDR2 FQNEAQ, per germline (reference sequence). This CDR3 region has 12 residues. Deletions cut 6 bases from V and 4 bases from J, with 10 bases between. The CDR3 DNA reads TGTGCCAGCAGACCCGACAGGTACGAGCAGTACTTC. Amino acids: CASRPDRYEQYF.

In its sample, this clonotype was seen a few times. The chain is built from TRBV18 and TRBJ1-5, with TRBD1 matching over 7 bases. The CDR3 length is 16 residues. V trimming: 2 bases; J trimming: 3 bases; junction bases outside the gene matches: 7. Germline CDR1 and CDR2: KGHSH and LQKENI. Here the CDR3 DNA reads TGTGCCAGCTCACCAACAGGGGCGAGAGACAATCAGCCCCAGCATTTT. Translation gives CASSPTGARDNQPQHF. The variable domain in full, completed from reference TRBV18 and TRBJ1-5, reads NAGVMQNPRHLVRRRGQEARLRCSPMKGHSHVYWYRQLPEEGLKFMVYLQKENIIDESGMPKERFSAEFPKEGPSILRIQQVVRGDSAAYFCASSPTGARDNQPQHFGDGTRLSIL.

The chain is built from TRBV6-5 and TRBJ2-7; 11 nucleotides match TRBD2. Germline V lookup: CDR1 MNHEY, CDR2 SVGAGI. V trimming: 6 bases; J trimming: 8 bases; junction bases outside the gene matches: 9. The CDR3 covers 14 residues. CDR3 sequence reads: CASSNSGGAVKQYF. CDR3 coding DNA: TGTGCCAGCAGCAATAGCGGGGGGGCCGTCAAGCAGTACTTC.

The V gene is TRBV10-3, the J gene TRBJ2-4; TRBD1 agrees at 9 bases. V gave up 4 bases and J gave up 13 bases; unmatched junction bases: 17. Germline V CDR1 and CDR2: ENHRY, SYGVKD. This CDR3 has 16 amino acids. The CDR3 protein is CAISVSRDRDREGQYF. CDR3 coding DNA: TGTGCCATCAGTGTTTCCCGGGACAGGGACCGTGAGGGCCAGTACTTC.

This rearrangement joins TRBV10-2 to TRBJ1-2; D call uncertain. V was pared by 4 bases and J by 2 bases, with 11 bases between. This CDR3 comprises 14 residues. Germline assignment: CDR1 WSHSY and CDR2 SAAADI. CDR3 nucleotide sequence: TGCGCCAGCAGTGGCATTGGGAGAAACTATGGCTACACCTTC. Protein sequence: CASSGIGRNYGYTF.

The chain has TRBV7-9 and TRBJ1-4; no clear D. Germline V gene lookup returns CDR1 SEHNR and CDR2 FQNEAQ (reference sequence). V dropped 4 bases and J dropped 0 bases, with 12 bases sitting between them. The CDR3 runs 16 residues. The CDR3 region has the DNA TGTGCCAGCAGCTCTACAGCAGTTTCAACTAATGAAAAACTGTTTTTT. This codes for CASSSTAVSTNEKLFF.

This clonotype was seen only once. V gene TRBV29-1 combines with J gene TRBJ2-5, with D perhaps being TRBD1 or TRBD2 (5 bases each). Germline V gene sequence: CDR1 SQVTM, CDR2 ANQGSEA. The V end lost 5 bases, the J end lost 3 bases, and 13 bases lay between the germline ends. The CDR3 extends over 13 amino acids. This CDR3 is CSVLRGVKETQYF. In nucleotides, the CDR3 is TGCAGCGTTTTGAGAGGGGTTAAAGAGACCCAGTACTTC.

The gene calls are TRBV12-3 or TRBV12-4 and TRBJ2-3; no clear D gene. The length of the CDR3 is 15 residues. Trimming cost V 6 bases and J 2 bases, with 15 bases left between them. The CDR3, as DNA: TGTGCCAGCAGCCCGTACGGTGAACCCACAGATACGCAGTATTTT. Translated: CASSPYGEPTDTQYF.

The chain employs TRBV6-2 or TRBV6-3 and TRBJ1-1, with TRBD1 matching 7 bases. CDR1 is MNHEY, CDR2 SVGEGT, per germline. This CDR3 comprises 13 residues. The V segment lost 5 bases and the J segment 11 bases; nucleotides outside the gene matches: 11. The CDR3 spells CASSTDRAGRAFF. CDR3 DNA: TGTGCCAGCAGTACCGACAGGGCCGGTAGGGCTTTCTTT.

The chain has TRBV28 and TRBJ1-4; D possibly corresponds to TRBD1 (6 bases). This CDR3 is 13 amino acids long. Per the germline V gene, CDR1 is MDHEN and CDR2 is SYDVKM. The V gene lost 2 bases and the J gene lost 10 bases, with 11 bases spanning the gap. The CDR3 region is CASSLTGIGKLFF. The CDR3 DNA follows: TGTGCCAGCAGTTTAACAGGGATTGGAAAACTGTTTTTT.

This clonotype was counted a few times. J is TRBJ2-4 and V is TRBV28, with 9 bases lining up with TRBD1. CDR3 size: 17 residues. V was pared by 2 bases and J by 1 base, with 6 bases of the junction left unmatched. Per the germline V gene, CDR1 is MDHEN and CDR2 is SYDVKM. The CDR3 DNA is TGTGCCAGCAGTTTACCCGCGGGACAGGGCGCCAAAAACATTCAGTACTTC. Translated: CASSLPAGQGAKNIQYF.

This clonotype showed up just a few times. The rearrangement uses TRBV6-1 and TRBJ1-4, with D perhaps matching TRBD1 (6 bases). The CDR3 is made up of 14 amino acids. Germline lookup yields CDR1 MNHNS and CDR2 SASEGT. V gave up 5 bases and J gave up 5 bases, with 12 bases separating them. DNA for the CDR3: TGTGCCAGCAGTCCGACAGGAGGGAATGAAAAACTGTTTTTT. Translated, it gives CASSPTGGNEKLFF.

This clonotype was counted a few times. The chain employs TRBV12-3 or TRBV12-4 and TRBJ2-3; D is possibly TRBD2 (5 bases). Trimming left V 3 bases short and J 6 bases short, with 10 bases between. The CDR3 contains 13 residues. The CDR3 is CASSFARTDTQYF. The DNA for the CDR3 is TGTGCCAGCAGTTTTGCCCGGACTGATACGCAGTATTTT.

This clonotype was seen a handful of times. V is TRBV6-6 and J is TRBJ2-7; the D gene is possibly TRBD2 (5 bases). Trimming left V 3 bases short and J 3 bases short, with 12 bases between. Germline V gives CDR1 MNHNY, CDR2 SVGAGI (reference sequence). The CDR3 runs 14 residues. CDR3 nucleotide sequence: TGTGCCAGCAGTTATCTTGACGAGGGCTACGAGCAGTACTTC. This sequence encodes CASSYLDEGYEQYF.

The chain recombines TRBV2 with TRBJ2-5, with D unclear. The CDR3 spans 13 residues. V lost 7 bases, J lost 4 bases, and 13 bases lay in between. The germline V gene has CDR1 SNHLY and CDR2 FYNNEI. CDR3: CASTGRVRETQYF. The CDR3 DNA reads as TGTGCCAGCACCGGAAGGGTGAGAGAGACCCAGTACTTC.

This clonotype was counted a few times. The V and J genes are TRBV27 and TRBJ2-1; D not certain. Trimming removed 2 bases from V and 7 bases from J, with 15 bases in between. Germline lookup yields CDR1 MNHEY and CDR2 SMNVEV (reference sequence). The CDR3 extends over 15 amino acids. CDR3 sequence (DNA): TGTGCCAGCAGTTTAAGGGATTACGTCGGAAATGAGCAGTTCTTC. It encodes CASSLRDYVGNEQFF.

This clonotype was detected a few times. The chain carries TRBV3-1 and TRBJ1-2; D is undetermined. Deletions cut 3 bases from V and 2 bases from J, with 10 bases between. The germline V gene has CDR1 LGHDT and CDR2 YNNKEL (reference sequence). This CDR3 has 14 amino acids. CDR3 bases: TGTGCCAGCAGCCACGTCGACGGGAACTATGGCTACACCTTC. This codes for CASSHVDGNYGYTF.

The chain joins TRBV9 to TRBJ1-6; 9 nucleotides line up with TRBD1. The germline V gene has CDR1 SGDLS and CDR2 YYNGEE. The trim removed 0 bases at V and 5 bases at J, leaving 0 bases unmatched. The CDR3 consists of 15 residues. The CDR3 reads CASSVGQGDNSPLHF. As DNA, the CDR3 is TGTGCCAGCAGCGTAGGACAGGGGGATAATTCACCCCTCCACTTT.

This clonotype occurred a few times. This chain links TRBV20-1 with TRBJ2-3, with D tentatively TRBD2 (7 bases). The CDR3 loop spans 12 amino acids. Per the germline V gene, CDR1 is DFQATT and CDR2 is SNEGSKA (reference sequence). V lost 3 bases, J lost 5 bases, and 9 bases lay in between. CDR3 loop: CSASGGQDTQYF. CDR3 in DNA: TGCAGTGCTAGCGGGGGGCAAGATACGCAGTATTTT.

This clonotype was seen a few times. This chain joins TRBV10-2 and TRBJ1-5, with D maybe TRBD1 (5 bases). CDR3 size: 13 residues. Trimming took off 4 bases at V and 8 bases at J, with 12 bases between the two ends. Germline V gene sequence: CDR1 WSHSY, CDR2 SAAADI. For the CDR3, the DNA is TGCGCCAGCAGTGCACAGGCGGTGGAGCCCCAGCATTTT. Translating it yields CASSAQAVEPQHF.